The 8 T cell receptor beta chains below were found in one sample sequenced in a study of vaccination effects on CD4 cells after COVID-19. Before sequencing took place, the ViraFEST assay used viral peptide pools to expand antigen-specific CD4+ T cells. When more than 9 days of culture had elapsed, CD4+ T cells were isolated. Convalescent patients had PCR-confirmed SARS-CoV-2 infection between March and December 2020. Each participant was administered two doses of either the BNT162b2 or the mRNA-1273 vaccine. Generated by immunoSEQ multiplex PCR, the TCRdb table keeps only in-frame clones and is missing some. The table lists approximately 16,000 clones, roughly 70% of them singletons. These TCRs' antigens remain unknown. Specimen: CD4+ T cells from PBMCs cultured with HCoV-NL63 spike peptides, collected after COVID-19 vaccination. These receptor sequences come from a human donor who had a prior SARS-CoV-2 infection.

This clone was detected only a few times. This sequence joins TRBV5-1 and TRBJ2-7; 8 nucleotides line up with TRBD1. This CDR3 has 14 residues. The V segment lost 4 bases and the J segment 3 bases; nucleotides outside the gene matches: 6. Germline-derived CDR1 and CDR2 are SGHRS and YFSETQ. The CDR3 is CASSHGGQGYEQYF. CDR3 sequence (DNA): TGCGCCAGCAGCCATGGCGGACAGGGCTACGAGCAGTACTTC.

The chain links TRBV18 to TRBJ2-7; D not resolved. Deletions cut 0 bases from V and 0 bases from J, with 15 bases between. There are 17 residues in the CDR3. CDR1 is KGHSH, CDR2 LQKENI, per germline. CDR3 residues: CASSPPIVAESSYEQYF. CDR3 in DNA: TGTGCCAGCTCACCACCTATCGTCGCAGAGAGCTCCTACGAGCAGTACTTC. Full variable domain (rest looked up from reference TRBV18 and TRBJ2-7): NAGVMQNPRHLVRRRGQEARLRCSPMKGHSHVYWYRQLPEEGLKFMVYLQKENIIDESGMPKERFSAEFPKEGPSILRIQQVVRGDSAAYFCASSPPIVAESSYEQYFGPGTRLTVT.

The sample holds a few counts of this clone. The chain links TRBV24-1 to TRBJ1-1, with TRBD1 matching 7 bases. V lost 3 bases and J lost 7; bases outside the gene matches: 1. This CDR3 region has 12 residues. The germline CDR1 and CDR2 sequences are KGHDR and SFDVKD. The CDR3: CATSDGDSEAFF. Written as DNA, the CDR3 is TGTGCCACCAGTGATGGGGACAGTGAAGCTTTCTTT.

By share, this clone ranks as large (0.1 to 1%). This chain joins TRBV9 and TRBJ2-1; D is perhaps TRBD1 (6 bases). There are 14 residues in the CDR3. Germline values: CDR1 SGDLS, CDR2 YYNGEE. The V end was cut by 3 bases, the J end by 6 bases, with 13 bases between. For the CDR3, the DNA is TGTGCCAGCAGCGGTGGGGGCTCCCTCAATGAGCAGTTCTTC. It specifies CASSGGGSLNEQFF.

The genes are TRBV4-1 and TRBJ1-2; 8 bases map to TRBD1. The CDR3 spans 17 residues. Trimming cost V 3 bases and J 1 base; bases outside gene matches: 10. Germline CDR1 MGHRA, CDR2 YSYEKL. CDR3 sequence (DNA): TGCGCCAGCAGCCAGACTACCGGACAGGGATTTAACTATGGCTACACCTTC. This translates into CASSQTTGQGFNYGYTF.

V gene TRBV5-4 combines with J gene TRBJ2-2, with 7 bases identical to TRBD1. Germline CDR1 reads SGHNT; CDR2 reads YYREEE (reference sequence). The CDR3 is 16 amino acids. The V gene end was trimmed by 3 bases and the J gene end by 0 bases; junction bases not matched to a gene: 5. In DNA, the CDR3 is TGTGCCAGCAGCTCCGGACAGGTCTCGAACACCGGGGAGCTGTTTTTT. It translates to CASSSGQVSNTGELFF.

This clone has a handful of counts. The rearrangement links TRBV9 to TRBJ2-5; D unresolved. The V and J ends lost 3 bases and 5 bases respectively, with 8 bases between them. Germline V gene data show CDR1 as SGDLS and CDR2 as YYNGEE. The length of the CDR3 is 12 residues. CDR3 loop: CASSALGETQYF. Here the CDR3 DNA reads TGTGCCAGCAGCGCCTTGGGGGAGACCCAGTACTTC.

The chain combines TRBV4-2 with TRBJ1-3; D not resolved. Germline V CDR1 and CDR2: LGHNA, YNFKEQ. V was trimmed by 1 base and J by 0 bases, leaving 10 bases between them. The CDR3 spans 16 residues. CDR3 DNA: TGTGCCAGCAGCCAAGGGACCGCAAGCTCTGGAAACACCATATATTTT. Protein product: CASSQGTASSGNTIYF.